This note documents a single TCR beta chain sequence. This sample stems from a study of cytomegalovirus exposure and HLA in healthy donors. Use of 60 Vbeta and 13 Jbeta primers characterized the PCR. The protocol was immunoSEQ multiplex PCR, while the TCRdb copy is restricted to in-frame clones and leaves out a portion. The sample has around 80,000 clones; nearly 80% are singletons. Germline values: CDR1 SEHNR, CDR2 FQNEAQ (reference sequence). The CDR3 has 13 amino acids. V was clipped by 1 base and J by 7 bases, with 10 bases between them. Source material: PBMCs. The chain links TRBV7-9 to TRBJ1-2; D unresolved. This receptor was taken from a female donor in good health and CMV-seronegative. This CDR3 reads CASSLGEGSGYTF. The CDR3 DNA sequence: TGTGCCAGCAGCTTAGGGGAGGGCTCTGGCTACACCTTC.